Sequencing of this T cell receptor beta chain was carried out in a study of cytomegalovirus exposure and HLA in healthy donors. Study outcomes and limitations: Later analysis identified a missense DCLRE1C variant that was linked to TCR beta V- and J-gene trimming. TCR association rates varied by HLA locus in a later analysis, with DRB1 highest and HLA-C lowest. The majority of CMV-associated TCR beta chains were reported as apparently HLA-restricted in a later analysis. As confirmed in vitro, three CMV-associated chains were specific for CMV antigens.

The PCR used 60 Vbeta and 13 Jbeta primers. The data were produced by immunoSEQ multiplex PCR, yet TCRdb's version contains in-frame clones alone and is incomplete. The sample has around 180,000 clones; about 83% are singletons. This clone was counted a few times. As yet, its antigen is unknown. The germline CDR1 and CDR2 sequences are SGHTA and FQGNSA. V dropped 3 bases and J dropped 6; count of bases not matched to a gene: 3. The length of the CDR3 is 13 residues. The chain combines TRBV7-2 with TRBJ2-7; 9 nucleotides line up with TRBD2. Sample: PBMCs. The origin of this receptor is a girl between 5 and 17 years old in good health and CMV-seropositive. The CDR3, as DNA: TGTGCCAGCAGCTTGGGACTAGCTAGCGAGCAGTACTTC. Translated, it gives CASSLGLASEQYF.